A selection of T cell receptor beta chains follows, all from one sample in a study of Graves' ophthalmopathy and Graves' hyperthyroidism. TCRdb fed the multiplex PCR reads into MiXCR, producing one record per CDR3 protein. The sample comprises around 1,000,000 distinct CDR3 sequences, roughly 35% of which are singletons, and 11% rests with the top ten. Sequencing used peripheral blood or thyroid tissue (not recorded which). All receptors derive from an adult man with Graves' hyperthyroidism. CDR3s leave out the opening cysteine and the closing phenylalanine or tryptophan. Fields, in order: V gene, D gene, J gene, CDR3 protein. D genes are given only for firm matches.

TRBV29-1	.	TRBJ1-1	SVDGLGGTEAF
TRBV6-5	.	TRBJ1-2	ASSYQGAGYGYT
TRBV6-6	TRBD1	TRBJ2-6	ASSRFRDRLSGANVLT
TRBV24-1	.	TRBJ1-2	ATSDPGDAYGYT
TRBV7-2	TRBD2	TRBJ2-7	ASSLSLAGNYEQY
TRBV4-1	.	TRBJ1-6	ASSQGPSSYNSPLH
TRBV20-1	TRBD1	TRBJ1-4	SLRGTGPEKLF
TRBV20-1	.	TRBJ1-5	SASVSVNQPQH
TRBV19	TRBD1	TRBJ1-6	AWRQQGALGSPLH
TRBV7-9	.	TRBJ1-3	ASSPRPPHLD
TRBV5-1	TRBD1	TRBJ2-7	ASSQRTGGDSEQY
TRBV2	.	TRBJ2-7	ASRVGSYEQY
TRBV2	TRBD1	TRBJ2-6	ASRERGGSSGANVLT
TRBV20-1	.	TRBJ2-2	SASSLGIAADTGELF
TRBV14	.	TRBJ1-6	ASSEPGHLY
TRBV12-3/TRBV12-4	TRBD1	TRBJ1-4	ASSFMTGSNEKLF
TRBV14	.	TRBJ2-7	ASSQDSPGRFQEQY
TRBV29-1	TRBD1	TRBJ2-6	SVRTGAVNVLT
TRBV12-3/TRBV12-4	TRBD1	TRBJ1-2	ASSLGDRGFSGYT
TRBV6-5	.	TRBJ2-7	ASSPGMVYEQY
TRBV20-1	.	TRBJ2-2	SASRPGVTGELF
TRBV7-2	TRBD2	TRBJ2-7	ASSLVGGGSHHEQY
TRBV18	.	TRBJ2-5	ASSPGVGQETQY
TRBV25-1	.	TRBJ1-5	ASSENFGGNQPQH
TRBV10-3	.	TRBJ1-5	ASKGSQPQH
TRBV19	.	TRBJ1-5	ASSHPRGSNQPQH
TRBV19	TRBD1	TRBJ2-7	ASSRLIGTGGYEQY
TRBV12-3/TRBV12-4	TRBD1	TRBJ1-4	AWSLLPGQGREKLF
TRBV30	.	TRBJ1-1	AWSVPMNTEAF
TRBV10-3	.	TRBJ2-3	AISPGLGGSDTQY
TRBV28	.	TRBJ1-6	ASGGSSYNSPLH
TRBV7-2	TRBD1	TRBJ1-2	ASSTGTGLFDGYT
TRBV7-2	.	TRBJ1-6	ASSFGQGHSPLH
TRBV15	TRBD1	TRBJ1-1	ATSESWDSEAF
TRBV29-1	TRBD1	TRBJ1-2	SAEAGQGSYGYT
TRBV29-1	.	TRBJ2-5	SVGPQETQY
TRBV10-3	TRBD1	TRBJ1-6	ASSAEGARNSPLH
TRBV9	.	TRBJ1-2	ASSPTDRPGGYT
TRBV7-2	.	TRBJ1-1	ASRQMGTGLTNTEAF
TRBV25-1	.	TRBJ1-2	ASGVDGNYGYT
TRBV5-1	TRBD1	TRBJ1-2	ASSPSRGYGGYT
TRBV20-1	.	TRBJ2-7	SARSAGLYEQY
TRBV19	.	TRBJ1-1	ASSRLDKKNTEAF
TRBV10-1	.	TRBJ1-1	ASSEGDG
TRBV10-3	.	TRBJ1-2	AISAGQFYGYT
TRBV6-6	TRBD2	TRBJ2-7	ASSPFGGAYEQY
TRBV2	.	TRBJ2-7	ATVGPRSYEQY
TRBV19	.	TRBJ2-2	ASRPLREIGELF
TRBV11-2	.	TRBJ2-7	ASSFPGTCEQY
TRBV9	TRBD2	TRBJ2-6	ASSVGTSGTGANVLT
TRBV6-6	.	TRBJ1-1	ASREMNTEAF
TRBV4-1	TRBD1	TRBJ2-7	ASSRAGQGPYEQY
TRBV10-3	.	TRBJ1-6	AISERGNNSPLH